The T cell receptor beta chain described here comes from a study of T cell responses to AZD1222 COVID-19 vaccine. Points from the study as a whole: Per reports, nearly half of all spike-specific TCRs target regions that are unmutated in variants. It should be noted that donors were predominantly white British and more often female, and clonal diversity was possibly underestimated.

CDR3 size: 16 residues. With V trimmed by 7 bases and J by 9 bases, 14 bases remained unmatched. Germline CDR1 is MGHRA and CDR2 is YSYEKL. Only in-frame clones appear in the TCRdb table, and some are missing; sequencing was by immunoSEQ multiplex PCR. The sample carries some 190,000 clones, 75% to 90% recorded once. In the case of this clone: Its antigen is undetermined.

The receptor's source is an adult in good health. The chain joins TRBV4-1 to TRBJ2-1; 11 bases are shared with TRBD2. Sequenced material: peripheral blood, taken on day 0 of AZD1222 vaccination. This chain's CDR3 is CASTSSGGLLMGEQFF. In DNA, the CDR3 is TGCGCCAGCACCTCTAGCGGGGGGCTACTGATGGGTGAGCAGTTCTTC.